These 27 T cell receptor beta chains came from one sample sequenced in a study of PD-1 blockade in classical Hodgkin lymphoma. Profiled with immunoSEQ multiplex PCR; TCRdb holds only in-frame clones, not every one. The table has under 15,000 clones, about 80% seen once. Relapses following autologous stem cell transplantation were seen in all patients, with brentuximab vedotin exposure varying. This specimen was peripheral blood mononuclear cells (PBMCs), taken at baseline. These receptors came from a human donor with classical Hodgkin lymphoma.

V and J are TRBV9 and TRBJ2-2, with no clear D. CDR1 and CDR2 from the germline V gene are SGDLS and YYNGEE. This CDR3 contains 12 residues. The V and J ends lost 3 bases and 3 bases respectively, with 3 bases between them. CDR3 DNA sequence: TGTGCCAGCAGCGGGGACACCGGGGAGCTGTTTTTT. Translation gives CASSGDTGELFF.

The chain employs TRBV19 and TRBJ2-5; 12 bases map to TRBD1. Germline V gene sequence: CDR1 LNHDA, CDR2 SQIVND (reference sequence). This CDR3 contains 15 residues. Losses at the gene ends were 10 bases for V and 3 bases for J; bases not matched to a gene: 9. The DNA of the CDR3 is TGTGCCACCAGCGGGACAGGGGGCGGAGAAGAGACCCAGTACTTC. Protein product: CATSGTGGGEETQYF.

This chain links TRBV7-9 with TRBJ2-1; 8 bases align to TRBD1. The ends lost 1 base at V and 8 bases at J; junction bases unmatched: 7. The CDR3 is 15 amino acids. Germline CDR1 SEHNR, CDR2 FQNEAQ (reference sequence). Written as DNA, the CDR3 is TGTGCCAGCAGCTTAGGCCGACAGGGGCGGGATGAGCAGTTCTTC. Protein product: CASSLGRQGRDEQFF.

This clone was observed a single time. The V gene is TRBV27, the J gene TRBJ2-5, with 7 bases identical to TRBD1. V gave up 0 bases and J gave up 2 bases; unmatched junction bases: 3. CDR1 and CDR2 from the germline V gene are MNHEY and SMNVEV (reference sequence). The CDR3 has 15 amino acids. CDR3 sequence: CASSLSRDRQETQYF. CDR3 DNA sequence: TGTGCCAGCAGTTTATCGAGGGACAGACAAGAGACCCAGTACTTC.

This clone was seen once. This rearrangement joins TRBV7-6 to TRBJ2-1; 12 nucleotides agree with TRBD2. Germline V lookup: CDR1 SGHVS, CDR2 FNYEAQ. CDR3 length: 17 amino acids. J lost 4 bases, V lost 3 bases, and 7 bases had no gene match. CDR3 sequence: CASSFGLAGTLYNEQFF. The CDR3 DNA sequence: TGTGCCAGCAGCTTCGGACTAGCGGGGACCCTATACAATGAGCAGTTCTTC.

The gene calls are TRBV18 and TRBJ2-5; 7 positions agree with TRBD2. V shed 1 base, J shed 3 bases, and the junction held 5 bases outside the gene matches. CDR1 and CDR2 from the germline V gene are KGHSH and LQKENI. The CDR3 extends over 15 amino acids. The CDR3 DNA follows: TGTGCCAGCTCACCACGGAACGGGGGGAAAGAGACCCAGTACTTC. Encoded protein: CASSPRNGGKETQYF.

V is TRBV5-1 and J is TRBJ1-2; unclear D gene. Between the trimmed V and J ends, which lost 3 bases and 4 bases, there was a span of 13 bases. The germline CDR1 and CDR2 sequences are SGHRS and YFSETQ. This CDR3 has 14 amino acids. The chain's CDR3 is CASSYDPLGYGYTF. The CDR3 region has the DNA TGCGCCAGCAGCTACGACCCTCTCGGCTATGGCTACACCTTC.

CDR3: CASSYTPPVFYGYTF. CDR3 DNA sequence: TGTGCCAGCAGTTACACACCGCCAGTATTCTATGGCTACACCTTC. The chain employs TRBV6-6 and TRBJ1-2; D remains unclear. The CDR3 is 15 amino acids. Per the germline V gene, CDR1 is MNHNY and CDR2 is SVGAGI (reference sequence). V gave up 2 bases and J gave up 4 bases, with 14 bases separating them.

This clone was seen once. This chain uses TRBV7-9 with TRBJ1-1, with TRBD1 matching 7 bases. CDR3 length equals 16 residues. Trimming at V came to 5 bases and at J to 1 base, leaving 10 bases not matched to a gene. CDR1 SEHNR and CDR2 FQNEAQ come from the germline V gene (reference sequence). The CDR3 here is CASSPRGGQTNTEAFF. The CDR3 DNA reads as TGTGCCAGCAGCCCCCGTGGGGGACAGACGAACACTGAAGCTTTCTTT.

The V and J genes are TRBV19 and TRBJ2-7; D gene unclear. The CDR3 sequence is 15 residues long. With 3 bases removed from V and 0 bases from J, the gap between germline ends came to 12 bases. The V gene's germline CDR1 is LNHDA and CDR2 SQIVND (reference sequence). CDR3 in DNA: TGTGCCAGTAGTATTACGAGTGCCAGCTCCTACGAGCAGTACTTC. Its translation: CASSITSASSYEQYF.

J is TRBJ2-3 and V is TRBV4-3, with TRBD2 as a possible D gene (6 bases). This CDR3 is built from 16 residues. The V end was cut by 1 base, the J end by 2 bases, with 13 bases between. The germline gives CDR1 LGHNA, CDR2 YSLEER. As DNA, the CDR3 is TGCGCCAGCAGCCAAGGAGTTAGCGGATTCACAGATACGCAGTATTTT. This translates into CASSQGVSGFTDTQYF.

The V call is TRBV5-1, the J call TRBJ1-2; D gene uncertain. The CDR3 contains 16 residues. Trimming pared 4 bases from V and 4 bases from J, leaving 20 bases between. CDR1 and CDR2 from the germline V gene are SGHRS and YFSETQ. CDR3 region: CASSTGHSLLPYGYTF. The CDR3 DNA reads TGCGCCAGCAGCACGGGCCACTCGCTACTCCCCTATGGCTACACCTTC.

CDR3 loop: CASSFPQGRYGYTF. The CDR3 DNA reads as TGTGCCAGCAGTTTCCCACAGGGAAGATATGGCTACACCTTC. The chain joins TRBV28 to TRBJ1-2, with D perhaps TRBD1 (6 bases). Germline V gene data show CDR1 as MDHEN and CDR2 as SYDVKM. This CDR3 has 14 residues. V lost 3 bases to trimming and J lost 5 bases, with 13 bases between them.

V and J are TRBV11-2 and TRBJ1-2, with 8 nucleotides matching TRBD1. The CDR3 sequence is 16 residues long. The germline gives CDR1 SGHAT, CDR2 FQNNGV. V lost 5 bases and J lost 3; bases outside the gene matches: 11. The chain's CDR3 is CASSPLGQGMDYGYTF. DNA for the CDR3: TGTGCCAGCAGCCCCCTCGGACAGGGTATGGACTATGGCTACACCTTC.

The chain joins TRBV14 to TRBJ1-2, with a weak D call TRBD1 (6 bases). CDR3 length equals 13 residues. CDR1 SGHDN and CDR2 FVKESK come from the germline V gene. Trimming cost V 8 bases and J 6 bases, with 16 bases left between them. CDR3 sequence reads: CASGQSEGHGYTF. The CDR3 coding sequence is TGTGCCAGCGGACAGTCCGAGGGGCATGGCTACACCTTC.

CDR3 sequence (DNA): TGTGCCAGCTCACGTATGGACGGGGGGTCAGATACGCAGTATTTT. Its translation: CASSRMDGGSDTQYF. J is TRBJ2-3 and V is TRBV18; TRBD2 matches 7 bases. The CDR3 sequence is 15 residues long. Germline V gene sequence: CDR1 KGHSH, CDR2 LQKENI. The V gene end was trimmed by 4 bases and the J gene end by 4 bases; junction bases not matched to a gene: 8.

The CDR3, as DNA: TGTGCCAGCAGTTACGCCTCGGACGGAGCCTACGAGCAGTACTTC. Translation: CASSYASDGAYEQYF. The rearrangement links TRBV6-5 to TRBJ2-7; no clear D gene. This CDR3 contains 15 residues. Trimming stripped 2 bases from V and 2 bases from J, with 13 bases between. Per the germline V gene, CDR1 is MNHEY and CDR2 is SVGAGI.

The chain combines TRBV6-6 with TRBJ2-7; D is uncertain. CDR1 is MNHNY, CDR2 SVGAGI, per germline (reference sequence). V was clipped by 3 bases and J by 2 bases, with 11 bases between them. The length of the CDR3 is 14 residues. Written as DNA, the CDR3 is TGTGCCAGCAGTTATAATGGGCAGACCTACGAGCAGTACTTC. Translation: CASSYNGQTYEQYF.

The gene calls are TRBV27 and TRBJ1-4; no clear D. Trimming removed 2 bases from V and 4 bases from J, with 8 bases in between. The CDR3 contains 14 residues. The germline gives CDR1 MNHEY, CDR2 SMNVEV (reference sequence). For the CDR3, the DNA is TGTGCCAGCAGTTTAGCTGGGGTTAATGAAAAACTGTTTTTT. This codes for CASSLAGVNEKLFF.

The rearrangement links TRBV7-9 to TRBJ1-4, with TRBD1 matching over 7 bases. V lost 3 bases and J lost 3; bases outside the gene matches: 4. The germline V gene has CDR1 SEHNR and CDR2 FQNEAQ (reference sequence). This CDR3 has 15 amino acids. DNA of the CDR3: TGTGCCAGCAGCTTCCGTCAGGGGGCTAATGAAAAACTGTTTTTT. Translating it yields CASSFRQGANEKLFF.

The J gene is TRBJ2-5, the V gene TRBV9; TRBD1 might be the D (6 bases). Germline V CDR1 and CDR2: SGDLS, YYNGEE. Trimming left V 4 bases short and J 4 bases short, with 17 bases between. This CDR3 spans 15 amino acids. CDR3 coding DNA: TGTGCCAGCAGCCGTAGGCCACAAGGGGGAGAGACCCAGTACTTC. Translated: CASSRRPQGGETQYF.

The chain combines TRBV7-6 with TRBJ1-4; the D is unclear. In germline, CDR1 is SGHVS, CDR2 FNYEAQ. The CDR3 runs to 14 residues. V lost 5 bases, J lost 0 bases, and 7 bases lay in between. The CDR3 DNA reads TGTGCCAGCAGCCTCTCCTCAACTAATGAAAAACTGTTTTTT. Amino acid sequence: CASSLSSTNEKLFF.

The chain combines TRBV6-1 with TRBJ2-2; no clear D gene. The length of the CDR3 is 10 residues. The V end was cut by 6 bases, the J end by 7 bases, with 3 bases between. Per the germline V gene, CDR1 is MNHNS and CDR2 is SASEGT. The chain's CDR3 is CASRDGELFF. The CDR3 DNA is TGTGCCAGCAGGGACGGGGAGCTGTTTTTT.

The V and J genes are TRBV6-1 and TRBJ2-7, with D unclear. CDR1 is MNHNS, CDR2 SASEGT, per germline. The CDR3 totals 14 residues. V lost 6 bases and J 0 bases, leaving 12 bases between the germline ends. As DNA, the CDR3 is TGTGCCAGCAGGAGGCAGTATGACTCCTACGAGCAGTACTTC. It specifies CASRRQYDSYEQYF.

The chain couples TRBV7-8 to TRBJ2-1, with 14 bases fitting TRBD2. Germline CDR1 is SGHVS and CDR2 is FQNEAQ. The CDR3 has 19 amino acids. J was trimmed by 0 bases and V by 1 base; bases with no gene match: 5. The CDR3 DNA reads TGTGCCAGCAGCTTAGTAGGGACTAGCGGGGGTAGCTCCTACAATGAGCAGTTCTTC. The encoded protein is CASSLVGTSGGSSYNEQFF.

The chain uses TRBV18 and TRBJ1-2; D uncertain. V was shortened by 6 bases and J by 2 bases, with 10 bases between the two germline ends. This CDR3 has 13 amino acids. The germline gives CDR1 KGHSH, CDR2 LQKENI. The DNA for the CDR3 is TGTGCCAGCTCTCTCGGGATGAACTATGGCTACACCTTC. This gives the protein CASSLGMNYGYTF.

The rearrangement uses TRBV21-1 and TRBJ1-5; the D call of TRBD1 is as the table states it, not checked on the DNA. TRBV21-1 has pseudogene status. The CDR3 extends over 16 amino acids. The chain's CDR3 is CASSEGANPPFLPQHF. The CDR3 coding sequence is TGTGCCAGCAGTGAGGGGGCGAACCCGCCTTTTTTGCCCCAGCATTTT.